This TCR beta chain is drawn from a study of blood T cells in healthy people across ages (dated by TCRdb to the mid-2010s). For the wider study: In model experiments, roughly one uniquely barcoded TCR beta cDNA molecule per two T cells was captured by template switching. The study measured age-related changes in TCR beta repertoire diversity using deep sequencing normalized with unique cDNA molecular identifiers. The donors were divided into four age groups: young (average approximately 17 years), middle-aged (about 41), aged (approximately 62) and long-lived (nearly 85). To avoid experimental bias, donors of different ages were spread randomly across the sequencing lanes. Two additional independent replicas of 1 million unique cDNA reads from the same blood draw were analyzed for two donors (one aged 18 to 30 and one aged 80 or older).

Between the V and J ends, shortened by 4 bases and 2 bases respectively, the junction contains 15 bases. Including the terminal cysteine and phenylalanine, the CDR3 comprises 16 residues. Only the CDR3 DNA is retained, 48 bases long and in frame from the first base. CDR1 and CDR2, looked up from the germline V gene, are SGHRS and YFSETQ. The 39 donors, aged about 6 to 95 years, were systemically healthy Caucasian individuals from Russia. Each donor gave about 10 milliliters of peripheral blood, drawn into EDTA-treated Vacutainer tubes. Ficoll-Paque density-gradient centrifugation was used to isolate PBMCs, with at least 6.5 million per sample. Total RNA was extracted from PBMCs with Trizol reagent, with at least 6 micrograms obtained per sample. Naive CD45RAhigh/CD27high T cell percentages were measured by flow cytometry on a PBMC aliquot from every donor. Overall study results and their limits: A strong correlation was found between observed TCR beta diversity and the percentage of naive T cells measured by flow cytometry. Since profiling was done on bulk unsorted PBMCs, naive and antigen-experienced compartments could not be conclusively compared. Compared with the aged group, more naive CD4+ T cells, fewer expanded clones and increased TCR diversity were shown by the long-lived group, suggesting age selection. The CMV infection status of donors was not known, potentially confounding age-related changes in expanded clonotypes. As age increased, observed TCR beta diversity per million T cells dropped in a roughly linear way, and a significant reduction was already evident by age about 40. Total diversity estimates from one million sequenced T cells were considered lower bounds and underestimates.

Library method: 5' RACE. Sequencing instrument: Illumina HiSeq 2500. The second PCR ran for roughly 7 to 12 cycles and used a J-beta primer mix along with a sample-barcoded 5' primer. A unique molecular identifier was introduced onto each TCR beta cDNA molecule by a template-switch 5' adaptor carrying 12 random nucleotides. Each sample yielded at least 3 million CDR3-containing paired-end reads. First-strand cDNA synthesis was performed from all RNA using the Mint cDNA synthesis kit, with priming by a TRBC-specific oligonucleotide. After uracil-DNA glycosylase treatment, a first 18-cycle PCR used universal primers M1SS and BC2_uni_R on all cDNA. The source study handled its data this way. Each sample was normalized by randomly selecting 1 million high-quality reads, each carrying a distinct molecular identifier. Reads sharing molecular identifiers were discarded rather than binned into consensus sequences. MiTCR, with a Q25 quality threshold and the strictest error-elimination algorithm, was used for CDR3 identification, clonotype clustering and error correction. A nonparametric unseen species model with Euler transformation was used to estimate lower-bound total TCR beta diversity. TCRdb trimmed public reads at Q25 via fastp, called clones via MiXCR and kept in-frame beta chains. Every distinct CDR3 protein forms one entry, paired with its most common genes and DNA. For this entry, the V and J calls and clone size follow TCRdb and not the study's own pipeline. Here the sample has 800,000 or so distinct CDR3 sequences; about half occur a single time. The leading ten clones occupy 15% to 20% of the sample.

About this clonotype: Its antigen has not been determined. No quality values exist for individual bases; no much larger clone is one base distant.

The sequence is built from TRBV5-1 and TRBJ2-2, with a tentative D gene TRBD2 over 6 matching bases. This TCR came from an elderly man in good health. The sample consisted of blood. The CDR3 in this case is CASSLSEGSNTGELFF. The nucleotide sequence is TGCGCCAGCAGCCTTTCGGAGGGATCAAACACCGGGGAGCTGTTTTTT.